The clone carrying this T cell receptor beta chain was detected a few times. Measured with immunoSEQ multiplex PCR; TCRdb has only the in-frame clones, and not every one. This table holds 50,000 to 75,000 clones, over 65% found once. CDR3 length equals 13 residues. J lost 1 base, V lost 8 bases, and 3 bases had no gene match. Germline CDR1 LGHDT, CDR2 YNNKEL (reference sequence). The sample is drawn from a study of blood T cell repertoires in COVID-19. Study in general: Samples taken during acute and convalescent COVID-19 were collected in the United States, Italy and Spain. The cDNA or gDNA used as material had been derived from T cells, B-cell-depleted T cells, or PBMCs.

Sequencing used peripheral blood. V usage is TRBV3-1 (or the pseudogene TRBV3-2) and J usage is TRBJ2-3; TRBD1 matches at 7 bases. This receptor was taken from a man older than 75 with active or convalescent COVID-19. The CDR3: CASVGTGTDTQYF. In DNA form, the CDR3 reads TGTGCCAGCGTGGGGACAGGCACAGATACGCAGTATTTT.